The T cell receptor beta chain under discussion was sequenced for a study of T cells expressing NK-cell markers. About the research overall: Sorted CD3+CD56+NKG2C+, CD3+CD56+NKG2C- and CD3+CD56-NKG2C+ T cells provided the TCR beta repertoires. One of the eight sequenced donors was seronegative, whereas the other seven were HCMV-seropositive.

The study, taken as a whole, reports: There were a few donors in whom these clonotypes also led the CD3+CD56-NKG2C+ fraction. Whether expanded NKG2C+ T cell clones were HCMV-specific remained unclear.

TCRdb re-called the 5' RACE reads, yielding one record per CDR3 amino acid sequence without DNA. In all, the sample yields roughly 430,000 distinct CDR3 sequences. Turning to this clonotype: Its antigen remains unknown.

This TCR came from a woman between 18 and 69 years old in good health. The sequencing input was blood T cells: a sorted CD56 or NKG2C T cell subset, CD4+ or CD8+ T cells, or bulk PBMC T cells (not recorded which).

The chain's CDR3 is CSASVDWTTGEQYF. The gene calls are TRBV20-1 and TRBJ2-7; the D call of TRBD2 rests on TCRdb alone, since no DNA is present to check it. The length of the CDR3 is 14 residues. CDR1 is DFQATT and CDR2 is SNEGSKA in the germline V gene (reference sequence).